A selection of T cell receptor beta chains follows, all from one sample in a study of OX40 agonist ivuxolimab in advanced cancers. The assay was immunoSEQ multiplex PCR, and TCRdb's table has in-frame clones only and misses some. Of some 75,000 clones detected, about 85% appear once; the ten largest clones hold 3.1%. The material was CD4+ or CD8+ T cells sorted from blood, obtained in a trial of the OX40 agonist ivuxolimab. The source of these receptors is an adult with an advanced solid tumor such as melanoma, head and neck, liver or kidney cancer. CDR3s leave out the opening cysteine and the closing phenylalanine or tryptophan. The D gene is left open where the match is weak. Some rows mark clone size as missing; the rest say once, few, many or name a class of expanded clone.

CDR3aa | abundance | j_gene | d_gene | v_gene
SAATGSGNSPLH | - | TRBJ1-6 | TRBD1 | TRBV29-1
ASRGQGGGRRNTEAF | - | TRBJ1-1 | - | TRBV27
SATPGREAF | - | TRBJ1-1 | - | TRBV20-1
ASSAYNEQF | - | TRBJ2-1 | - | TRBV6-6
ASSQVPDTGELF | - | TRBJ2-2 | - | TRBV14
SARVTYEQY | once | TRBJ2-7 | - | TRBV20-1
ASSLTSGGRPQETQY | - | TRBJ2-5 | TRBD2 | TRBV5-5
ASSVETGAYEQY | - | TRBJ2-7 | TRBD1 | TRBV9
ASSDREGSPLH | - | TRBJ1-6 | TRBD1 | TRBV19
ASANHGGSEETQY | - | TRBJ2-5 | TRBD2 | TRBV28
ASSLSQGAYNEQF | - | TRBJ2-1 | TRBD1 | TRBV7-2
ASSSREGTEAF | - | TRBJ1-1 | - | TRBV6-6
ASSVAKELPTQGGQPQH | - | TRBJ1-5 | - | TRBV9
ASRRTGANTEAF | - | TRBJ1-1 | TRBD1 | TRBV19
ASSNRSGETQY | - | TRBJ2-5 | - | TRBV5-6
ASRLDTGGET | few | TRBJ1-2 | TRBD1 | TRBV5-8
ASSHQRITDTQY | - | TRBJ2-3 | - | TRBV11-3
AWSVLRDLSGANVLT | - | TRBJ2-6 | - | TRBV30
ASSTRQGANPYEQY | - | TRBJ2-7 | TRBD1 | TRBV19
ASSILAGGPEQF | - | TRBJ2-1 | TRBD2 | TRBV19
ASSLRGVGGNEQF | few | TRBJ2-1 | - | TRBV19
ASSWDNYNEQF | few | TRBJ2-1 | - | TRBV19
ASSSGWTGKGETQY | - | TRBJ2-5 | TRBD1 | TRBV5-1
ASQRDYNEQF | - | TRBJ2-1 | - | TRBV2
ASSPKDGGNTIY | - | TRBJ1-3 | - | TRBV18
ASSYLGTDYYGYT | - | TRBJ1-2 | TRBD1 | TRBV6-6
ASSLSDRGYGYT | - | TRBJ1-2 | TRBD1 | TRBV9
ASSLDRYNEQF | few | TRBJ2-1 | - | TRBV5-1
ASSTYRDTSEQY | - | TRBJ2-7 | - | TRBV6-5
ASSIVQRLAYPGELF | - | TRBJ2-2 | TRBD2 | TRBV19
ASSLNSNQPQH | few | TRBJ1-5 | - | TRBV7-3
SAGQAKEREQY | - | TRBJ2-7 | TRBD1 | TRBV29-1
ASSRDRGQPQH | - | TRBJ1-5 | TRBD1 | TRBV4-3
ASSDRGDTQY | - | TRBJ2-3 | - | TRBV21-1
ASSVVGLAGGPRDTQY | - | TRBJ2-3 | TRBD2 | TRBV9
ASSLAGNRAF | - | TRBJ1-1 | - | TRBV5-5
ASSLAQGARTEAF | - | TRBJ1-1 | TRBD1 | TRBV7-8
ASSMLTSGSAEQF | - | TRBJ2-1 | TRBD2 | TRBV7-7
ASSGANTGELF | - | TRBJ2-2 | - | TRBV18
ASSPQLSTDTQY | - | TRBJ2-3 | - | TRBV18
ASSSRVGASYNEQF | - | TRBJ2-1 | - | TRBV6-6
ATSRDPSGSYEQY | once | TRBJ2-7 | TRBD2 | TRBV15